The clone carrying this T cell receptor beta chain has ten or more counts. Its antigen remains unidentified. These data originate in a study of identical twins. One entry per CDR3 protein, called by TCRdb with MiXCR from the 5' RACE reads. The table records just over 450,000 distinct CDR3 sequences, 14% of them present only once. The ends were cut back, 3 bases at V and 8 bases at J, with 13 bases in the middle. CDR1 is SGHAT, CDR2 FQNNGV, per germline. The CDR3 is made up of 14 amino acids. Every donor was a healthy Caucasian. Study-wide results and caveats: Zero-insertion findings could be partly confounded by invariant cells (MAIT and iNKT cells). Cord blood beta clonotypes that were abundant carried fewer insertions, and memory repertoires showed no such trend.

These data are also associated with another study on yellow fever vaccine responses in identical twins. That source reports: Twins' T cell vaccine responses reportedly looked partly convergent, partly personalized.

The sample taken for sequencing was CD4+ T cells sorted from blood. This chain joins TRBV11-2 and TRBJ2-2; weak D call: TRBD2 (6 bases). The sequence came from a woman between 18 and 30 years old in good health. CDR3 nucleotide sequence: TGTGCCAGCAGCTTTTCGCGGGATAAGGGGGAGCTGTTTTTT. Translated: CASSFSRDKGELFF.